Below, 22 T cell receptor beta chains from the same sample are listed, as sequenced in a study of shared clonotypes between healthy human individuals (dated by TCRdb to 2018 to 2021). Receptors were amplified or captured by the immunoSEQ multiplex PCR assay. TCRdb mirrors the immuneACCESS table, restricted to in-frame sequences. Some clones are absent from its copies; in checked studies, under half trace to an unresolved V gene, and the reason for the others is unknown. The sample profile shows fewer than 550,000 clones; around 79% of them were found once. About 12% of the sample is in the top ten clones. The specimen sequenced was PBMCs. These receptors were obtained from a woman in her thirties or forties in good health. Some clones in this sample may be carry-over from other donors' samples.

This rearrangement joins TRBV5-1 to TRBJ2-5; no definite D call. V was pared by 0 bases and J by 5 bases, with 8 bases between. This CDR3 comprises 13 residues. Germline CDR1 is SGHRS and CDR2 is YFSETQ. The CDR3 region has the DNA TGCGCCAGCAGCTTGGGGTGGCGGGAGACCCAGTACTTC. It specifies CASSLGWRETQYF.

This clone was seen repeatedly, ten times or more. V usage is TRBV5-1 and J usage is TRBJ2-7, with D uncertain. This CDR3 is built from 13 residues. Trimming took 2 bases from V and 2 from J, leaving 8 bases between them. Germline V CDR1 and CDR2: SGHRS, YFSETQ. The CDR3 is CASSFSTPYEQYF. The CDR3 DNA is TGCGCCAGCAGCTTTTCCACGCCCTACGAGCAGTACTTC.

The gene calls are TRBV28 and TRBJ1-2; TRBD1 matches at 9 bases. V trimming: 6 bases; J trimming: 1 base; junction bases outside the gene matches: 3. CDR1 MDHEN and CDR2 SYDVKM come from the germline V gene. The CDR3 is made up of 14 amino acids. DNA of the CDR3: TGTGCCAGCAGCCCGGGACAGGGTAACTATGGCTACACCTTC. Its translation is CASSPGQGNYGYTF.

DNA of the CDR3: TGTGCCACCAAACGCCTAGCGGGAGGCTACAATGAGCAGTTCTTC. It encodes CATKRLAGGYNEQFF. This rearrangement joins TRBV2 to TRBJ2-1, with TRBD2 identical over 11 bases. V shed 10 bases, J shed 3 bases, and the junction held 8 bases outside the gene matches. This CDR3 spans 15 amino acids. The germline V gene has CDR1 SNHLY and CDR2 FYNNEI.

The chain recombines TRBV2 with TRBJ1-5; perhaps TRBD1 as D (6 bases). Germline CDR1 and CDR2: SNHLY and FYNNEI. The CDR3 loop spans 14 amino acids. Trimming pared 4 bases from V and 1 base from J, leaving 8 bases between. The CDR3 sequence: CASSGDISNQPQHF. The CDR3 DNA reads TGTGCCAGCAGTGGGGACATAAGCAATCAGCCCCAGCATTTT.

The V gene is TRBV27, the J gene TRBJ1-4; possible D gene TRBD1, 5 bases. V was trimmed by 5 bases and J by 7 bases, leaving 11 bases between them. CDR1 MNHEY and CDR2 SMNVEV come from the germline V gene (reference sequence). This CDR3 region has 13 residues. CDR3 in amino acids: CASSHGGVEKLFF. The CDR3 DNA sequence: TGTGCCAGCAGTCACGGGGGGGTTGAAAAACTGTTTTTT.

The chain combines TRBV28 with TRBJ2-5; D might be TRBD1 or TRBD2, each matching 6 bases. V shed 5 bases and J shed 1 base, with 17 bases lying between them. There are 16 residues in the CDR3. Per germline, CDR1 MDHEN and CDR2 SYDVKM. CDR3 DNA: TGTGCCAGCAGTCCCCCACAGGGACTTTTCCAAGAGACCCAGTACTTC. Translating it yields CASSPPQGLFQETQYF.

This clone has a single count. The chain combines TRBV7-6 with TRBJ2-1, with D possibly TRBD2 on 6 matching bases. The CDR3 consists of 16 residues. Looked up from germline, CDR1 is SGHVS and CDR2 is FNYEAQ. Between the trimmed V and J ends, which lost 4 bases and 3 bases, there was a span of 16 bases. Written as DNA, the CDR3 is TGTGCCAGCAGCTCCCGACTAGGAGGGTTCTACAATGAGCAGTTCTTC. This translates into CASSSRLGGFYNEQFF.

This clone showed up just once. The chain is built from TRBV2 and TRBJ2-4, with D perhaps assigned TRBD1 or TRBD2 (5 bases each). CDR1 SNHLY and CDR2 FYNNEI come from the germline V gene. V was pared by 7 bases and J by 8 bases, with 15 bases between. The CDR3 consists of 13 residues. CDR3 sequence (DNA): TGTGCCAGCATGCTGAGGGGCGGGTACATTCAGTACTTC. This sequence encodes CASMLRGGYIQYF.

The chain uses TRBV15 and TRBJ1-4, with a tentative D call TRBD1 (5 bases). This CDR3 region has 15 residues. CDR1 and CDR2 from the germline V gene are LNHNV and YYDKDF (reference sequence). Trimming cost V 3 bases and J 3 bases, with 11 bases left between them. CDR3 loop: CATSRGRDSNEKLFF. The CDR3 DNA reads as TGTGCCACCAGCAGGGGCCGGGACTCTAATGAAAAACTGTTTTTT.

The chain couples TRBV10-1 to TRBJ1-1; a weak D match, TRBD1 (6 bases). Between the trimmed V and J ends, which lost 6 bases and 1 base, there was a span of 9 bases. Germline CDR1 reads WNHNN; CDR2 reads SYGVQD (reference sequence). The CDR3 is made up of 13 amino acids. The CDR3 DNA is TGCGCCAGCAGCAGGACAGCGAACACTGAAGCTTTCTTT. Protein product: CASSRTANTEAFF.

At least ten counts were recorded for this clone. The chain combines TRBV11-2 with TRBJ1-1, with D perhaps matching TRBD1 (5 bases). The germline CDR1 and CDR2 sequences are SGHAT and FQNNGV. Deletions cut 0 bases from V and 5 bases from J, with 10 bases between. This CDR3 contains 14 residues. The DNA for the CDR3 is TGTGCCAGCAGCTTAGAAGGGGTGGGGACTGAAGCTTTCTTT. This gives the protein CASSLEGVGTEAFF.

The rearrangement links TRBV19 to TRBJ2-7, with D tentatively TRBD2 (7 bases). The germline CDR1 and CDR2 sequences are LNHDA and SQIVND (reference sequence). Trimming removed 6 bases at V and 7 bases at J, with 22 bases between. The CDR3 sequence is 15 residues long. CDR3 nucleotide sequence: TGTGCCAGTAGCCCCTTGAGGGGGGGGCTCGGGGAGCAGTACTTC. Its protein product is CASSPLRGGLGEQYF.

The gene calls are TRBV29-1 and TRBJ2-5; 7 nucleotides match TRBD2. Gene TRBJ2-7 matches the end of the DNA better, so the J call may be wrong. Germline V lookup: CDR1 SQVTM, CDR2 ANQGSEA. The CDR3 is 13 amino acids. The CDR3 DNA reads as TGCAGCGTTGAGGGGGACTACTCCTACGAGCAGTACTTC. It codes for CSVEGDYSYEQYF.

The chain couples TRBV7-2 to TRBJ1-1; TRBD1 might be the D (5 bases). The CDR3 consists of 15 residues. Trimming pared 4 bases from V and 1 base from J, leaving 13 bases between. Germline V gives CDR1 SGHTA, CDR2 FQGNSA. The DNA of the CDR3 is TGTGCCAGCAGCTCCTCCCCCGGGACGAACACTGAAGCTTTCTTT. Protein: CASSSSPGTNTEAFF.

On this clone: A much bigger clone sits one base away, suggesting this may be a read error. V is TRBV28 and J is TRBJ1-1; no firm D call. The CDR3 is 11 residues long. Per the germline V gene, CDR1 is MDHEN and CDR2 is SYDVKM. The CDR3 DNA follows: TGTGCCAGCGTGTCCGGCACTGGAGCTTTCTTT. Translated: CASVSGTGAFF.

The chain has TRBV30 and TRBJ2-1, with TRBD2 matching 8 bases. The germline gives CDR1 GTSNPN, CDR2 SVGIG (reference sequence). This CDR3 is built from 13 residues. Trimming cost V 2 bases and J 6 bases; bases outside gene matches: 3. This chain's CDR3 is CAWSTGRANEQFF. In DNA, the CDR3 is TGTGCCTGGAGTACCGGGAGGGCCAATGAGCAGTTCTTC.

The CDR3 region has the DNA TGTGCCAGCTCACCACCGCTTCGGTCTGATGAGCAGTTCTTC. This translates into CASSPPLRSDEQFF. The rearrangement joins TRBV18 to TRBJ2-1; no definite D call. Trimming took off 0 bases at V and 8 bases at J, with 11 bases between the two ends. Germline CDR1 reads KGHSH; CDR2 reads LQKENI. This CDR3 spans 14 amino acids.

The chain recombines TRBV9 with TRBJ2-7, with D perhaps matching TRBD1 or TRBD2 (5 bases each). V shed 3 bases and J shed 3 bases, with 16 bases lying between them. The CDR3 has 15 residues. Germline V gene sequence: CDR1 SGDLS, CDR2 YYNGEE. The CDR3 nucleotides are TGTGCCAGCAGCGCCCGGGACGGCTACTACTACGAGCAGTACTTC. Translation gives CASSARDGYYYEQYF.

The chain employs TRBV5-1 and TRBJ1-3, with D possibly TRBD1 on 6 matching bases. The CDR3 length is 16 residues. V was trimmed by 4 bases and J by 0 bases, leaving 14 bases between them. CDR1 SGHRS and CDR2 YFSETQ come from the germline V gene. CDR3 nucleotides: TGCGCCAGCAGCCCAGGACAGCAAGTCTCTGGAAACACCATATATTTT. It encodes CASSPGQQVSGNTIYF. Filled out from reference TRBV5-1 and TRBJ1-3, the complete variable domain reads KAGVTQTPRYLIKTRGQQVTLSCSPISGHRSVSWYQQTPGQGLQFLFEYFSETQRNKGNFPGRFSGRQFSNSRSEMNVSTLELGDSALYLCASSPGQQVSGNTIYFGEGSWLTVV.

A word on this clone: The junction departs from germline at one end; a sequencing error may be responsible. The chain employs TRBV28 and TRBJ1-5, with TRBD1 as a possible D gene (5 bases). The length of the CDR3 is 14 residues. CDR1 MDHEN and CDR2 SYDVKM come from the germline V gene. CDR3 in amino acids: CASSSGGSDQPQRF. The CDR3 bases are TGTGCCAGCAGTTCCGGGGGAAGCGATCAGCCCCAGCGTTTT.

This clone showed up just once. The CDR3 coding sequence is TGTGCCAGCTCACCCACCTTTAGGGGTGGAAATAAGGACACTGAAGCTTTCTTT. Protein product: CASSPTFRGGNKDTEAFF. The chain recombines TRBV18 with TRBJ1-1; D may be TRBD1 (5 bases). Germline CDR1 and CDR2: KGHSH and LQKENI. The CDR3 has 18 amino acids. The V end was cut by 3 bases, the J end by 3 bases, with 23 bases between.